What follows describes a single T cell receptor (beta chain). Its antigen is currently unknown. This sample was included in a study of cytomegalovirus exposure and HLA in healthy donors. General study findings and limits: A later analysis found that most CMV-associated TCR beta chains appeared HLA-restricted. Per a later analysis, fewer than 20,000 TCR beta sequences showed association with HLA alleles at 0.05 false discovery rate. For most subjects, TCR beta sequences were reported to predict HLA-A and HLA-B alleles with accuracy. Among TCR sequences, most were rare, though some public TCRs appeared in many donors.

Primers included in the PCR were 60 Vbeta and 13 Jbeta primers. Produced via immunoSEQ multiplex PCR; TCRdb's table is partial and in-frame only. The sample gives approximately 160,000 clones, around 78% of which show up once; roughly 6.4% is in the top ten. Sequencing was done on a sample of PBMCs. This TCR was sampled from a woman aged 35 to 49 in good health and CMV-seropositive.

CDR3 region: CASSEGTWGLGYTF. The CDR3 DNA follows: TGTGCCAGCAGTGAAGGGACATGGGGACTTGGCTACACCTTC. The V gene is TRBV6-1, the J gene TRBJ1-2; D is perhaps TRBD1 (5 bases). The CDR3 has 14 residues. Trimming shortened V by 1 base and J by 7 bases, and 13 bases separated the two germline ends. Germline assignment: CDR1 MNHNS and CDR2 SASEGT.